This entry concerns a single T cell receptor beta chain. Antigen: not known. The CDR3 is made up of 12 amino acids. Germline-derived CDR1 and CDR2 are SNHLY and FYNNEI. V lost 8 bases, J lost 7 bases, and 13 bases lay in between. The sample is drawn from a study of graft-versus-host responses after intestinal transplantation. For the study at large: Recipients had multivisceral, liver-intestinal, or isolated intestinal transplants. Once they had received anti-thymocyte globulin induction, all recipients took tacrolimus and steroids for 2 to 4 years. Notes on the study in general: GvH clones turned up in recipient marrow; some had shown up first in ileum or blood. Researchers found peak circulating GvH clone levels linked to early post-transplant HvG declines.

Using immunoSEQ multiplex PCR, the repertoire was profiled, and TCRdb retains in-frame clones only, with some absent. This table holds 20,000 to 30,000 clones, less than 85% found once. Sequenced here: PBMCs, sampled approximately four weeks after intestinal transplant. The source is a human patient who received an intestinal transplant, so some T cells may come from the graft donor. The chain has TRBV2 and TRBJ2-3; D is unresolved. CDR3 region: CASLRRVNTQYF. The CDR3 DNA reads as TGTGCCAGCCTACGAAGGGTAAATACGCAGTATTTT.